These 2 T cell receptor beta chains were all obtained from the same sample, sequenced in a study of T cell changes during pregnancy in multiple sclerosis (dated by TCRdb to the late 2010s). Receptor libraries were prepared by the immunoSEQ multiplex PCR assay. As stored in TCRdb, this immuneACCESS dataset retains in-frame rearrangements with V and J assigned. A fraction of the clones does not appear; measured against another copy, unresolved V genes explain less than half of the discrepancy, and the remainder lacks a known reason. The sample profile shows tens of thousands of clones; around 93% of them were found once. The ten largest clones take up around 1.8% of the sample. This material consisted of peripheral blood, taken after pregnancy. Receptor source: a female donor with multiple sclerosis, enrolled in a pregnancy study.

The rearrangement uses TRBV28 and TRBJ1-2; unclear D gene. The V gene lost 3 bases and the J gene lost 8 bases, with 10 bases spanning the gap. This CDR3 is built from 12 residues. From germline, CDR1 is MDHEN and CDR2 SYDVKM. CDR3 in DNA: TGTGCCAGCAGTTTGGGCCAACGGGGCTACACCTTC. Its protein is CASSLGQRGYTF.

The chain recombines TRBV29-1 with TRBJ1-1; D is unresolved. V shed 4 bases and J shed 5 bases, with 14 bases lying between them. Germline lookup yields CDR1 SQVTM and CDR2 ANQGSEA. The CDR3 has 13 amino acids. CDR3 sequence: CSVAGLRLTEAFF. In nucleotides, the CDR3 is TGCAGCGTTGCAGGACTTCGGTTGACTGAAGCTTTCTTT.